This TCR beta chain comes out of a study of blood T cell repertoires in COVID-19. Clones were read by immunoSEQ multiplex PCR, and TCRdb kept only the in-frame ones, dropping some. The sample includes 250,000 to 300,000 clones, 80% to 90% of them seen just once. Trimming removed 5 bases at V and 4 bases at J, with 18 bases between. CDR1 and CDR2 from the germline V gene are SQVTM and ANQGSEA. This CDR3 comprises 14 residues. The TCR comes from a middle-aged woman who had recovered from COVID-19. Source material: peripheral blood. The chain is built from TRBV29-1 and TRBJ2-7, with D possibly TRBD1 on 6 matching bases. The CDR3 region is CSVSSGVGGYEQYF. The CDR3 nucleotides are TGCAGCGTTTCCTCCGGGGTAGGGGGTTACGAGCAGTACTTC.